The text below deals with one TCR beta chain. The data were taken from a study of technical replicates of blood from a handful of donors. Produced via immunoSEQ multiplex PCR; TCRdb's table is partial and in-frame only. The sample consists of around 83,000 clones, roughly 94% of them appearing once. This CDR3 has 17 residues. Germline V CDR1 and CDR2: MGHRA, YSYEKL. V was clipped by 1 base and J by 0 bases, with 10 bases between them. The sequence was obtained from a human donor in good health. The sequenced material came from T cells isolated from PBMCs. The genes are TRBV4-1 and TRBJ2-6; D is unresolved. The CDR3 protein is CASSQVIGASGANVLTF. The CDR3 DNA follows: TGCGCCAGCAGCCAAGTAATAGGAGCCTCTGGGGCCAACGTCCTGACTTTC.